This TCR beta chain was identified in a study of monozygotic twins with inflammatory bowel disease. In germline, CDR1 is GTSNPN, CDR2 SVGIG (reference sequence). The CDR3 consists of 13 residues. UMIs with a 6-nucleotide sample barcode were added by template switching. From the 5' RACE reads, TCRdb lists one entry per CDR3 protein and no DNA. Its table lists about 380,000 distinct CDR3 sequences. The authors drew around 2.7 ml of blood from each donor. Sequencing was done on a sample of blood. The sequence was collected from a human donor with ulcerative colitis or Crohn's disease, or a healthy co-twin of an affected twin (not recorded which). V gene TRBV30 combines with J gene TRBJ1-1; the TRBD1 assignment by TCRdb is unverifiable without DNA. The CDR3 reads CAWGQAMNTEAFF.